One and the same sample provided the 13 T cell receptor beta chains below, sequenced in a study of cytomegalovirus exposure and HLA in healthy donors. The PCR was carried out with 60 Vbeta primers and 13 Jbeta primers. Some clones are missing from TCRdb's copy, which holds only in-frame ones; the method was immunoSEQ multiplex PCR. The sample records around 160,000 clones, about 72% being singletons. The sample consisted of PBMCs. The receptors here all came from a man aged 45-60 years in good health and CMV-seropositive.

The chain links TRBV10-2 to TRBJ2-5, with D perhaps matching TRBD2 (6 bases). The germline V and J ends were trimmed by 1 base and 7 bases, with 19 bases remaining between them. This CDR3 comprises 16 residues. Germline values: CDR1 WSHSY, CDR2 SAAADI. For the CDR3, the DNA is TGCGCCAGCAGTGAGTTGGGGGACTCGCTGGGGGGGACCCAGTACTTC. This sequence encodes CASSELGDSLGGTQYF.

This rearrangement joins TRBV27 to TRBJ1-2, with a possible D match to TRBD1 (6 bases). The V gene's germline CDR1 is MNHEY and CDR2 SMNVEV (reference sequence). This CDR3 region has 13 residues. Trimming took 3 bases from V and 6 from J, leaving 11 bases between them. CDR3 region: CASSFSGGNGYTF. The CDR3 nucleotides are TGTGCCAGCAGTTTTAGCGGGGGCAATGGCTACACCTTC.

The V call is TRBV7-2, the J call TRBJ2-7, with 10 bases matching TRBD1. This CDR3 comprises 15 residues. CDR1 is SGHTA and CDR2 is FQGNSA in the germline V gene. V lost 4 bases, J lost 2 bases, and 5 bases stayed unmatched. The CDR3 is CASSSWDRGTYEQYF. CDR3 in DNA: TGTGCCAGCAGCTCATGGGACAGGGGAACCTACGAGCAGTACTTC.

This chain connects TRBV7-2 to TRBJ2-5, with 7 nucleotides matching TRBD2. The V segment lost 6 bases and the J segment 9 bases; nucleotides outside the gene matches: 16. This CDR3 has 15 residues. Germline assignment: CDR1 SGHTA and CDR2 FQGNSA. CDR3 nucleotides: TGTGCCAGCAGATCGGATAGCGGGTATCTCGGGTCCCAGTACTTC. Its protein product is CASRSDSGYLGSQYF. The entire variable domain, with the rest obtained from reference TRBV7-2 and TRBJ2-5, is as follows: GAGVSQSPSNKVTEKGKDVELRCDPISGHTALYWYRQSLGQGLEFLIYFQGNSAPDKSGLPSDRFSAERTGGSVSTLTIQRTQQEDSAVYLCASRSDSGYLGSQYFGPGTRLLVL.

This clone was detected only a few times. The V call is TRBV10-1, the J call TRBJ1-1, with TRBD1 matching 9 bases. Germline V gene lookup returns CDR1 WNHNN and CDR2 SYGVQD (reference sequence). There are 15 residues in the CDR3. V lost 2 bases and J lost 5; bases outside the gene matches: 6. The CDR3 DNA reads TGCGCCAGCAGTGAGGGACAGGGGAGGAGAACTGAAGCTTTCTTT. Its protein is CASSEGQGRRTEAFF.

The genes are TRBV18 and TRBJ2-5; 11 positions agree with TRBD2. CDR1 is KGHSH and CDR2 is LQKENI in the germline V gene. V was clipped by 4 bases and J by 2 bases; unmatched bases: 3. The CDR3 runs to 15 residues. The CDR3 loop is CASSRLAGGQETQYF. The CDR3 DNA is TGTGCCAGCTCACGGCTAGCGGGGGGACAAGAGACCCAGTACTTC.

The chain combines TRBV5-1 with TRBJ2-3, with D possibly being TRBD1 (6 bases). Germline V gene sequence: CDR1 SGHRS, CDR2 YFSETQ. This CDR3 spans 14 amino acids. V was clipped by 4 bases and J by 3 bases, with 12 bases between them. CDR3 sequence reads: CASSQGQKTDTQYF. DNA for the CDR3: TGCGCCAGCAGCCAAGGACAGAAAACAGATACGCAGTATTTT.

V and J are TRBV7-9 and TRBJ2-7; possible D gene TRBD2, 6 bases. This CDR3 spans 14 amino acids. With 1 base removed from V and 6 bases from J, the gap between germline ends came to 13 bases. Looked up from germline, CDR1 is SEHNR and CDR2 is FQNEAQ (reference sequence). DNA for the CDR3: TGTGCCAGCAGCTTAGAGGCCGACGGGAGCGAGCAGTACTTC. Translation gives CASSLEADGSEQYF.

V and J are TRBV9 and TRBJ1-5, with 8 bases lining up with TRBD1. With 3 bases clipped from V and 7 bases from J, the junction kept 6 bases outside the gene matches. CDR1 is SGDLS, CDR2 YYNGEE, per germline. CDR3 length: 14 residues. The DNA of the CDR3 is TGTGCCAGCAGCGCTGGGACAGGAACCCAGCCCCAGCATTTT. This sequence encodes CASSAGTGTQPQHF. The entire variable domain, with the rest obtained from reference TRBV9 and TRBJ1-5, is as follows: DSGVTQTPKHLITATGQRVTLRCSPRSGDLSVYWYQQSLDQGLQFLIQYYNGEERAKGNILERFSAQQFPDLHSELNLSSLELGDSALYFCASSAGTGTQPQHFGDGTRLSIL.

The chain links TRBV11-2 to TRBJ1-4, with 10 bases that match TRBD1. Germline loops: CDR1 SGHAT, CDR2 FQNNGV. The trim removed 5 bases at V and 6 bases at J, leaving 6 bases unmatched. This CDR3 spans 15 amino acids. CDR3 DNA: TGTGCCAGCAGCCTTCAGACAGGGGGCCATGAAAAACTGTTTTTT. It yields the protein CASSLQTGGHEKLFF.

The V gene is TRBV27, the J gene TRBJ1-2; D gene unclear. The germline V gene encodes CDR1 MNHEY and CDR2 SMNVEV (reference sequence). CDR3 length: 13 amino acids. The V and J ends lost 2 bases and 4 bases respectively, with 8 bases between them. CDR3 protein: CASSLGPRYGYTF. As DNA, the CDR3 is TGTGCCAGCAGTTTAGGCCCCCGCTATGGCTACACCTTC.

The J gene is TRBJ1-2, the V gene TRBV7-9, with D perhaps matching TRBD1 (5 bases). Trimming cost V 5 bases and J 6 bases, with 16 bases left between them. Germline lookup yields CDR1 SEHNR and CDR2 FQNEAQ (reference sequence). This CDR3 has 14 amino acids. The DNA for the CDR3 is TGTGCCAGCAGCCTAGGTGCAGGGATAAATGGCTACACCTTC. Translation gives CASSLGAGINGYTF. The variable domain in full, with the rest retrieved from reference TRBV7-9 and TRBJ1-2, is DTGVSQNPRHKITKRGQNVTFRCDPISEHNRLYWYRQTLGQGPEFLTYFQNEAQLEKSRLLSDRFSAERPKGSFSTLEIQRTEQGDSAMYLCASSLGAGINGYTFGSGTRLTVV.

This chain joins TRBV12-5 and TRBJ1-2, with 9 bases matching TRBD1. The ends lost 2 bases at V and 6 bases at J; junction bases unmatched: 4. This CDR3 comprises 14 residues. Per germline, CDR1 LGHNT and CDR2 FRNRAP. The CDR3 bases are TGTGCTAGTGGTTTGAACAGGGGGCGGGATGGCTACACCTTC. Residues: CASGLNRGRDGYTF.